Described below is a single T cell receptor (beta chain) sequence and its context. Using a J-beta primer mix together with a sample-barcoded 5' primer, a second PCR was run for 7 to 11 cycles. TCRdb reanalysed the 5' RACE reads using MiXCR and keeps one entry per CDR3 protein. The sample includes hundreds of thousands of distinct CDR3 sequences, roughly 49% of them seen just once. This record comes from a study of blood T cells in healthy people across ages. The overall study: Per two T cells, about one barcoded beta molecule was captured through template switching.

The CDR3 has 15 amino acids. Germline lookup yields CDR1 SGHTA and CDR2 FQGNSA. J lost 3 bases, V lost 1 base, and 4 bases had no gene match. V gene TRBV7-2 combines with J gene TRBJ2-3; 7 nucleotides line up with TRBD2. The clonotype comes from a woman aged 60-75 years in good health. Sequenced input: blood. The DNA for the CDR3 is TGTGCCAGCAGCTTAGGGGAGGGCCGGACAGATACGCAGTATTTT. This codes for CASSLGEGRTDTQYF.